This TCR beta chain came from a study of beta chain features in type 1 diabetes (dated by TCRdb to 2017 to 2018). Context from the whole study: Mean age, gender distribution, total cell number and subset yield were not different between patients and healthy donors. Across all samples, some 100,000,000 sorted cells were examined, and cell number per subset correlated strongly with RNA yield. In the study, recently diagnosed type 1 diabetes patients and matched healthy donors were compared on the TCRB repertoires of their sorted circulating CD4+ T cell subsets. Regulatory and stem cell-like memory subsets were obtained from only 8 patients and roughly eight healthy donors, while naive and central memory subsets were obtained from all 28 donors. Results the study describes overall, beyond this receptor: Type 1 diabetes patients showed a moderate but significant shortening of TCRB CDR3 length in all four CD4+ subsets. PCR might favor shorter templates, but patient and control samples were amplified and corrected together, so any skew would affect both groups equally. HLA sub-analyses involved small numbers of individuals, so any influence of HLA type on TCRB rearrangement remained unresolved. Naive, central memory and regulatory TCRB repertoires appeared to be more similar among patients than among healthy donors. Because cDNA rather than genomic DNA was sequenced, highly expressing activated cells could have been over-represented, although no difference in activation and CD3 levels was found between groups. Patients with type 1 diabetes made fewer insertions and deleted more nucleotides at VDJ recombination sites, implying thymic rearrangement abnormalities.

The entire amount of isolated RNA was reverse transcribed using the High Capacity cDNA Reverse Transcription Kit, so the sequenced TCRB transcripts were expressed ones. Naive, central memory and regulatory T cell samples underwent deep immunoSEQ sequencing, averaging around 4 million total reads per sample. After sorted cells were lysed in RLT buffer, RNA was extracted with DNase-treated RNeasy Micro or Mini kits, with the choice depending on cell number. To prevent cross-contamination, every cell subset was processed on its own, while patient and healthy donor samples were processed together. TCRB sequences were amplified from cDNA with the immunoSEQ multiplex PCR, producing 87-bp fragments spanning the CDR3 region. Sequencing of the amplicons was done on the Illumina HiSeq platform. Turning to the authors' computational methods: PCR bias was corrected computationally using synthetic template baselines, and reads within Hamming distance 2 were collapsed, with unmergeable singletons discarded. Reads were aligned against IMGT to assign V, D and J genes, CDR3 length and insertions or deletions at six rearrangement sites. Within each subset, clonotype counts were normalized to sorted cell number, after which true diversity and Gini coefficients were computed with the tcR R package. The overlap coefficient, calculated on TCRB nucleotide sequences, was used to measure repertoire sharing. As a proxy for the pre-selection repertoire, out-of-frame TCRB sequences from naive cells were analyzed. TCRdb stores this immuneACCESS table with in-frame sequences only. Part of the clones is absent; in the studies checked, under half of the shortfall reflects unresolved V genes, and no reason is known for the rest. V and J calls and clone size are given by that table; D and trimming were obtained from the DNA. The sample has under 900,000 clones on record, 15% to 20% of them singletons. Around 0.02% of the sample is taken by the ten largest.

The CDR3 contains 17 residues, cysteine and phenylalanine counted. Only CDR3 DNA is held: 51 bases, read in frame from base 1. The CDR1 and CDR2 encoded by the germline V gene (reference sequence) are LNHDA and SQIVND. V and J are trimmed by 7 bases and 5 bases, and the gene matches miss 16 bases of the junction. Each donor gave one peripheral blood draw, averaging roughly 100 mL, which was collected into heparinised tubes. A BD FACSAria II and a panel including CD45RO, CCR7, CD25, CD127, CD95 and CD27 were used to sort naive, central memory, regulatory and stem cell-like memory CD4+ T cells. Purity was above 95% for every sorted population. PBMCs were isolated immediately by Lymphoprep density gradient centrifugation and stained directly without culture. To minimize batch effects, samples were stained and sorted in pairs, one healthy donor with one patient per experiment. This clone was counted a few times. Its cognate antigen has yet to be identified. The input lacks base qualities; no much larger clone sits a single base away.

Sequenced material: naive CD4+ T cells from blood. The sample's cell subset or site label, decoded: true naive CD4+ T cells. The sequence links TRBV19 to TRBJ1-4; 7 central nucleotides agree with TRBD1. This TCR was recovered from a woman aged 18-29 years in good health. DNA sequence: TGTGCCAGTACTCAACCGGGACAGTGGAATGGAAATGAAAAACTGTTTTTT. This encodes CASTQPGQWNGNEKLFF. The CDR3 plus the reference TRBV19 and TRBJ1-4 genes for the other parts give the full variable domain: DGGITQSPKYLFRKEGQNVTLSCEQNLNHDAMYWYRQDPGQGLRLIYYSQIVNDFQKGDIAEGYSVSREKKESFPLTVTSAQKNPTAFYLCASTQPGQWNGNEKLFFGSGTQLSVL.